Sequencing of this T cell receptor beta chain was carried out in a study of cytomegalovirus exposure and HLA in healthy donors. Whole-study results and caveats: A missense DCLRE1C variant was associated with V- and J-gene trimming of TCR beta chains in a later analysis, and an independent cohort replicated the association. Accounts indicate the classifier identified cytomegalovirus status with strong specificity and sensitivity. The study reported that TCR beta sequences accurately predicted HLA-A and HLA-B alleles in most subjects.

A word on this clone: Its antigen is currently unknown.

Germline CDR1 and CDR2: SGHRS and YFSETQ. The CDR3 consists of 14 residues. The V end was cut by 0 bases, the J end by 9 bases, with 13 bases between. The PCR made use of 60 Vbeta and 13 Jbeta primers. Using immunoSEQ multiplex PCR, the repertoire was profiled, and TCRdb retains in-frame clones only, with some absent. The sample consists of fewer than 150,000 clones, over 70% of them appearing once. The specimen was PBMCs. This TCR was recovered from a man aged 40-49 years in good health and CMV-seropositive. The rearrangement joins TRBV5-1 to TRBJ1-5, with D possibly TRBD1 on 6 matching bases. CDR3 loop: CASSLGGPDRPQHF. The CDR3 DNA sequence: TGCGCCAGCAGCTTGGGGGGGCCAGATCGGCCCCAGCATTTT. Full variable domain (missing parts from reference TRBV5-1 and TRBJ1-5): KAGVTQTPRYLIKTRGQQVTLSCSPISGHRSVSWYQQTPGQGLQFLFEYFSETQRNKGNFPGRFSGRQFSNSRSEMNVSTLELGDSALYLCASSLGGPDRPQHFGDGTRLSIL.